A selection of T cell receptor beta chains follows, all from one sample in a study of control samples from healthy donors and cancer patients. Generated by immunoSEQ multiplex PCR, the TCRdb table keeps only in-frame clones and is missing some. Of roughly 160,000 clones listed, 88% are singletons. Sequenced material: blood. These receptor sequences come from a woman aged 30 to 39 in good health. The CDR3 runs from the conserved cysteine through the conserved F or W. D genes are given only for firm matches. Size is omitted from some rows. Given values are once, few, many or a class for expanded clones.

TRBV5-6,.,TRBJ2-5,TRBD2,TGTGCCAGCAGCTTGGAGGGACTAGCGGGCGCGGAGACCCAGTACTTC,CASSLEGLAGAETQYF
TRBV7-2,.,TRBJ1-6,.,TGTGCCAGCAGCACCCAGGGTGCCTCCTATAATTCACCCCTCCACTTT,CASSTQGASYNSPLHF
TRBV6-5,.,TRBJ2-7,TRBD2,TGTGCCAGCAGCCCCGTCTCGTCTAGCGGGAGCGAGCAGTACTTC,CASSPVSSSGSEQYF
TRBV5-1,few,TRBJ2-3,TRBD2,TGCGCCAGCAGCTTGAGCGGGGGGCCCACAGATACGCAGTATTTT,CASSLSGGPTDTQYF
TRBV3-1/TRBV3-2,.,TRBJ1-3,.,TGTGCCAGCAGCCAAGATTTTCTCGGTAACGGGAACACCATATATTTT,CASSQDFLGNGNTIYF
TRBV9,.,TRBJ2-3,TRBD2,TGTGCCAGCAGCGAAACTAGCGGGGGCCCCACAGATACGCAGTATTTT,CASSETSGGPTDTQYF
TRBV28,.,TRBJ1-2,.,TGTGCCAGCACCCAGCGGGGGCGGAATTCTAACTATGGCTACACCTTC,CASTQRGRNSNYGYTF
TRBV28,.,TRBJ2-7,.,TGTGCCAGCAGCCCCGTAGAGGGTGGTTCCTACGAGCAGTACTTC,CASSPVEGGSYEQYF
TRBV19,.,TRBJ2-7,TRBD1,TGTGCCAGTAGTATAAAGGGGACAGGGTCCTACGAGCAGTACTTC,CASSIKGTGSYEQYF
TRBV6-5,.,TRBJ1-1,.,TGTGCCAGCAGCCTCAGGAGCGGGGGCGGCACTGAAGCTTTCTTT,CASSLRSGGGTEAFF
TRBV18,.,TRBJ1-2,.,TGTGCCAGCTCACCAGGACAGAACTATGGCTACACCTTC,CASSPGQNYGYTF
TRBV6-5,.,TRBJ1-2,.,TGTGCCACGCACCGGCAGGGCGGCTACACCTTC,CATHRQGGYTF
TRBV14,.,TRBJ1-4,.,TGTGCCAGCAGCCAAGATATCGGGGCTAATAATGAAAAACTGTTTTTT,CASSQDIGANNEKLFF
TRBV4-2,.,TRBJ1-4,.,TGTGCCAGCAGCCAAGGGGGGGGGCCGGAAGAAAAACTGTTTTTT,CASSQGGGPEEKLFF
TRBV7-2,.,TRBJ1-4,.,TGTGCCAGCAGCTTGAACGGGGAAAAACTGTTTTTT,CASSLNGEKLFF
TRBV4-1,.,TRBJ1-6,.,TGCGCCAGCAGCCAAGAATTGGGCAGGGGAAATTCACCCCTCCACTTT,CASSQELGRGNSPLHF
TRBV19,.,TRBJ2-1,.,TGTGCCAGTAGTCCATCTCTTTGGGGGAAGGGGAATGAGCAGTTCTTC,CASSPSLWGKGNEQFF
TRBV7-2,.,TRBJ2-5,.,TGTGCCAGCAGCTTAGTGGGGCCGGAGACCCAGTACTTC,CASSLVGPETQYF
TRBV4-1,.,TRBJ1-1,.,TGCGCCAGCAGCCAAGGCGGGAGCGGAGGAACTGAAGCTTTCTTT,CASSQGGSGGTEAFF
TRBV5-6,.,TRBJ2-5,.,TGTGCCAGCAGCTGGGGGCGGGACAACCAAGAGACCCAGTACTTC,CASSWGRDNQETQYF
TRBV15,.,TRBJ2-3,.,TGTGCCACCAGCAGAGATCGCAGGAGCACAGATACGCAGTATTTT,CATSRDRRSTDTQYF
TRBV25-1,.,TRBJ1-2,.,TGTGCCAGCAGTGTTATTGGACAGACCTATGGCTACACCTTC,CASSVIGQTYGYTF
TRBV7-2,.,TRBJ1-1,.,TGTGCCAGCAGCCTTGGGGGAGGGAGGCGGAACACTGAAGCTTTCTTT,CASSLGGGRRNTEAFF
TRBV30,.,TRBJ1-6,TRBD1,TGTGCCTGGAGGGGACAGCAAAATTCACCCCTCCACTTT,CAWRGQQNSPLHF
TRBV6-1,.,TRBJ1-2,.,TGTGCCAGCAGTGAAGATGCGAGGGCTAACTATGGCTACACCTTC,CASSEDARANYGYTF
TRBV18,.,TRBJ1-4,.,TGTGCCAGCTCACCCTTCCACCCAACTAATGAAAAACTGTTTTTT,CASSPFHPTNEKLFF
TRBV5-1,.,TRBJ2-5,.,TGCGCCAGCAGCTTGGCCGTCGGCAAGAAGACCCAGTACTTC,CASSLAVGKKTQYF
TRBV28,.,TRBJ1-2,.,TGTGCCAGCAGTTTAGCGCAGACATACACCTTC,CASSLAQTYTF
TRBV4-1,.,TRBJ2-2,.,TGCGCCAGCAGCCAAGATCTAGTCCGCCTAGCCGGCTCCGGGGAGCTGTTTTTT,CASSQDLVRLAGSGELFF
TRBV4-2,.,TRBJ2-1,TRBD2,TGTGCCAGCAGCCATCCAGCGGGGGGGGGCTATGAGCAGTTCTTC,CASSHPAGGGYEQFF
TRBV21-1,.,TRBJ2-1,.,TGTGCCAGCAGCAAATCTGGGAGTTGGCTAACAGTCGCCAATGAGCAGTTCTTC,CASSKSGSWLTVANEQFF
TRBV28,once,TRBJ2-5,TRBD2,TGTGCCAGCAGTTTTTTTTTGGGACTAGCGGGAGGGTCAGAGACCCAGTACTTC,CASSFFLGLAGGSETQYF
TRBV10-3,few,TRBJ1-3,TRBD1,TGTGCCACCCGACCGGGACAGAACTCTGGAAACACCATATATTTT,CATRPGQNSGNTIYF
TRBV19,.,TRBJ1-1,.,TGTGCCAGTAGTATTCGGGGGCCCACTGAAGCTTTCTTT,CASSIRGPTEAFF
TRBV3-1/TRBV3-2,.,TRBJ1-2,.,TGTGCCAGCAGCCAGGGACGGGGTTACTATGGCTACACCTTC,CASSQGRGYYGYTF
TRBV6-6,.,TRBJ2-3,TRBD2,TGTGCCAGCAGTCACCGTGGTCTAGCGGGGGGGTTTAGAACAGATACGCAGTATTTT,CASSHRGLAGGFRTDTQYF
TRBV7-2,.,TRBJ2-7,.,TGTGCCAGCAGGCCCACAGGTCCCTACGAGCAGTACTTC,CASRPTGPYEQYF
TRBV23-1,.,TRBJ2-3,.,TGCGCCAGCAGTCTGTTTACAGATACGCAGTATTTT,CASSLFTDTQYF
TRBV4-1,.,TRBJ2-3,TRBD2,TGCGCCAGCAGCCAAGAAGGGACTAGCGGGAGAGCGCAGTATTTT,CASSQEGTSGRAQYF
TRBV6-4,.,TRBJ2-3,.,TGTGCCAGCAGTGACTCGGGGGGCACAGATACGCAGTATTTT,CASSDSGGTDTQYF
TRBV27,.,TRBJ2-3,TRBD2,TGTGCCAGCTATGCTAGCGGGACAGATACGCAGTATTTT,CASYASGTDTQYF
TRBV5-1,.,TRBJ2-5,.,TGCGCCAGCAGCTTGGCGTCCTTCACCGAGGGGGAGACCCAGTACTTC,CASSLASFTEGETQYF
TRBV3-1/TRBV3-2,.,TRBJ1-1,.,TGTGCCAGCAGCCAAGATTGGGGGGTGAACACTGAAGCTTTCTTT,CASSQDWGVNTEAFF
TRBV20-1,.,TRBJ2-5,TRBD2,TGCAGTGCTAGTGATATACTAATAGCGGGGGGGCGGGAGACCCAGTACTTC,CSASDILIAGGRETQYF
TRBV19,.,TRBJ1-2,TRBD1,TGTGCCAGTAGTACCCGGCGGGACAGTAGTTCAGGCTACACCTTC,CASSTRRDSSSGYTF
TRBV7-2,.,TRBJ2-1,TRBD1,TGTGCCAGCAGCCGTGGACAGGGGGCGCACCATGAGCAGTTCTTC,CASSRGQGAHHEQFF